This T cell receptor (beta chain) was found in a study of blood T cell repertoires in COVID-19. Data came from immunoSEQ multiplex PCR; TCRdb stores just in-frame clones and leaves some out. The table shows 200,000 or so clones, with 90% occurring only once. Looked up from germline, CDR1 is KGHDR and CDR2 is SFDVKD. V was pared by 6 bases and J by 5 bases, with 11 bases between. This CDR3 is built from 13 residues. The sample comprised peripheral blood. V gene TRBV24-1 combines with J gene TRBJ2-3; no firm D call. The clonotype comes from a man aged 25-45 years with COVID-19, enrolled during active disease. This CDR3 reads CATSSRVEDTQYF. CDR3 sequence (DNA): TGTGCCACCAGTTCTCGGGTGGAAGATACGCAGTATTTT.